The rows below give T cell receptor beta chains drawn from one sample of a study of blood T cell repertoires in COVID-19. Generated by immunoSEQ multiplex PCR, the TCRdb table keeps only in-frame clones and is missing some. The sample lists roughly 80,000 clones; under 85% were seen once. The sample consisted of peripheral blood. The receptor set was obtained from a human donor in a cohort sampled during active COVID-19. CDR3s include the opening cysteine and the closing phenylalanine or tryptophan. A D gene is named only where the DNA matches it firmly. Clone size appears in some rows only: once, few, many, or a class for an expanded clone.

CDR3 protein: CASSEEGQPQHF; CDR3 DNA: TGTGCCAGCAGTGAGGAGGGTCAGCCCCAGCATTTT; J gene: TRBJ1-5; clone size: .; V gene: TRBV2; D gene: .
CDR3 protein: CAIRWGLATNEKLFF; CDR3 DNA: TGTGCCATCAGGTGGGGCCTTGCAACTAATGAAAAACTGTTTTTT; J gene: TRBJ1-4; clone size: .; V gene: TRBV10-3; D gene: .
CDR3 protein: CATTGTSGRESGELFF; CDR3 DNA: TGTGCCACCACCGGGACTAGCGGGAGGGAGTCCGGGGAGCTGTTTTTT; J gene: TRBJ2-2; clone size: .; V gene: TRBV19; D gene: TRBD2
CDR3 protein: CASSLGEEQPQHF; CDR3 DNA: TGTGCCAGCAGCTTGGGAGAGGAGCAGCCCCAGCATTTT; J gene: TRBJ1-5; clone size: few; V gene: TRBV11-3; D gene: .
CDR3 protein: CASSPGADAGYTF; CDR3 DNA: TGTGCCAGCTCACCAGGGGCTGATGCTGGCTACACCTTC; J gene: TRBJ1-2; clone size: .; V gene: TRBV18; D gene: .
CDR3 protein: CASSHPGTTNYGYTF; CDR3 DNA: TGCGCCAGCAGCCACCCCGGGACAACCAACTATGGCTACACCTTC; J gene: TRBJ1-2; clone size: .; V gene: TRBV4-1; D gene: .
CDR3 protein: CASSLGSSSGANVLTF; CDR3 DNA: TGCGCCAGCAGCTTGGGATCGAGCTCTGGGGCCAACGTCCTGACTTTC; J gene: TRBJ2-6; clone size: .; V gene: TRBV5-1; D gene: .
CDR3 protein: CASSLDSTLPGNTIYF; CDR3 DNA: TGCGCCAGCAGCCTGGACTCTACTCTCCCTGGAAACACCATATATTTT; J gene: TRBJ1-3; clone size: once; V gene: TRBV5-1; D gene: .
CDR3 protein: CATRIDRGLLSPLHF; CDR3 DNA: TGTGCCACCAGGATCGACAGGGGGTTACTTTCACCCCTCCACTTT; J gene: TRBJ1-6; clone size: .; V gene: TRBV15; D gene: TRBD1
CDR3 protein: CASSTGTGGSFF; CDR3 DNA: TGTGCCAGCAGCACCGGAACAGGGGGCTCGTTCTTC; J gene: TRBJ2-1; clone size: few; V gene: TRBV3-1/TRBV3-2; D gene: TRBD1
CDR3 protein: CASSRDSGGDGYTF; CDR3 DNA: TGCGCCAGCAGCCGGGACAGCGGGGGGGATGGCTACACCTTC; J gene: TRBJ1-2; clone size: .; V gene: TRBV5-1; D gene: TRBD1
CDR3 protein: CATSAGVDLGYTF; CDR3 DNA: TGTGCCACTTCCGCAGGGGTAGACCTTGGCTACACCTTC; J gene: TRBJ1-2; clone size: .; V gene: TRBV24-1; D gene: .
CDR3 protein: CAISLTGDSNQPQHF; CDR3 DNA: TGTGCCATCAGCCTGACAGGGGATAGCAATCAGCCCCAGCATTTT; J gene: TRBJ1-5; clone size: .; V gene: TRBV10-3; D gene: TRBD1